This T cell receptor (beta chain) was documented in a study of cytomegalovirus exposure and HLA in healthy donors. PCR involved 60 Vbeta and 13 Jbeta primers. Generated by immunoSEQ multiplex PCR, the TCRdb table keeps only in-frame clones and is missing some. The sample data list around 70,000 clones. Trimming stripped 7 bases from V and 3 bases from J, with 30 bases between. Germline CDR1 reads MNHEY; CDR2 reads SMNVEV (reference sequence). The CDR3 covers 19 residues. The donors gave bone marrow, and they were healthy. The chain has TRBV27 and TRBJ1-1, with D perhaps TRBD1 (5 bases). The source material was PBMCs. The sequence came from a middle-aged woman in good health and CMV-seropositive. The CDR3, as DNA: TGTGCCAGCACCCCGATAGCCCTGGGTCAGGTCAGGGTGGACACTGAAGCTTTCTTT. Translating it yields CASTPIALGQVRVDTEAFF.